The 15 T cell receptor beta chains below were found in one sample sequenced in a study of radiotherapy plus CTLA-4 blockade in lung cancer. Only in-frame clones appear in the TCRdb table, and some are missing; sequencing was by immunoSEQ multiplex PCR. The table includes more than 75,000 clones, approximately 80% detected once. Sequenced here: peripheral blood, sampled from a patient treated with radiotherapy plus ipilimumab. All receptors come from a human donor with non-small cell lung cancer that progressed on radiotherapy plus ipilimumab.

The chain employs TRBV7-9 and TRBJ2-3, with TRBD2 matching 14 bases. The V and J ends lost 5 bases and 8 bases, in that order; junction bases with no gene match: 6. The CDR3 length is 15 residues. Germline values: CDR1 SEHNR, CDR2 FQNEAQ (reference sequence). In nucleotides, the CDR3 is TGTGCCAGCAGCCATGGGACTAGCGGGAGCGGTACGCAGTATTTT. Translation: CASSHGTSGSGTQYF.

The chain couples TRBV7-9 to TRBJ2-5; D is tentatively TRBD1 or TRBD2 (5 bases each). Trimming cost V 3 bases and J 4 bases, with 12 bases left between them. Germline CDR1 reads SEHNR; CDR2 reads FQNEAQ (reference sequence). The CDR3 is 14 amino acids. The CDR3 region has the DNA TGTGCCAGCAGCTTGAACGGGGCCTCAGAGACCCAGTACTTC. It translates to CASSLNGASETQYF.

This clone was seen a handful of times. J is TRBJ1-4 and V is TRBV19; 8 bases fit TRBD1. The CDR3 consists of 14 residues. The J segment lost 5 bases and the V segment lost 5 bases, leaving 4 bases of the junction unmatched. The germline V gene has CDR1 LNHDA and CDR2 SQIVND (reference sequence). As DNA, the CDR3 is TGTGCCAGTAGTTATCGACAGGGGAATGAAAAACTGTTTTTT. This translates into CASSYRQGNEKLFF.

V usage is TRBV29-1 and J usage is TRBJ2-3; D remains ambiguous. With 0 bases removed from V and 0 bases from J, the gap between germline ends came to 13 bases. Germline values: CDR1 SQVTM, CDR2 ANQGSEA. CDR3 length: 16 residues. The CDR3, as DNA: TGCAGCGTTGAAGATCGGACGTCTTCTAGCACAGATACGCAGTATTTT. Translation gives CSVEDRTSSSTDTQYF.

The rearrangement uses TRBV9 and TRBJ1-4; tentative D call: TRBD1 (5 bases). V was cut by 3 bases and J by 8 bases, with 14 bases left in between. The germline V gene has CDR1 SGDLS and CDR2 YYNGEE. The CDR3 is 14 amino acids. As DNA, the CDR3 is TGTGCCAGCAGCGCAAGGCAGGGTGGCGAAAAACTGTTTTTT. Translation: CASSARQGGEKLFF.

This clone was observed a few times. The chain carries TRBV10-3 and TRBJ1-5, with no clear D. The CDR3 runs 15 residues. The germline V gene has CDR1 ENHRY and CDR2 SYGVKD. With 3 bases removed from V and 3 bases from J, the gap between germline ends came to 12 bases. The CDR3 DNA reads as TGTGCCATCAGTGAAGGTTCCAGTACCAATCAGCCCCAGCATTTT. Encoded protein: CAISEGSSTNQPQHF.

V gene TRBV23-1 combines with J gene TRBJ2-7, with 11 bases that match TRBD1. TRBV23-1 qualifies as an ORF whose function is uncertain. CDR3 length: 15 amino acids. J lost 3 bases, V lost 2 bases, and 3 bases had no gene match. This CDR3 reads CASSQPGTGGYEQYF. DNA for the CDR3: TGCGCCAGCAGTCAACCGGGGACAGGGGGCTACGAGCAGTACTTC.

The V call is TRBV5-1, the J call TRBJ2-2; tentative D call: TRBD1 (6 bases). The CDR3 consists of 15 residues. CDR1 and CDR2 (germline): SGHRS, YFSETQ. Trimming cost V 2 bases and J 5 bases, with 13 bases left between them. The CDR3 DNA reads as TGCGCCAGCAGCTTAGTAAGGACAGTTACCGGGGAGCTGTTTTTT. Translating it yields CASSLVRTVTGELFF. Supplemented by reference TRBV5-1 and TRBJ2-2, the full variable domain reads KAGVTQTPRYLIKTRGQQVTLSCSPISGHRSVSWYQQTPGQGLQFLFEYFSETQRNKGNFPGRFSGRQFSNSRSEMNVSTLELGDSALYLCASSLVRTVTGELFFGEGSRLTVL.

This sequence joins TRBV18 and TRBJ2-3; D tentatively fits TRBD1 or TRBD2 (5 bases each). The germline gives CDR1 KGHSH, CDR2 LQKENI. The ends were cut back, 3 bases at V and 2 bases at J, with 15 bases in the middle. This CDR3 has 16 amino acids. This chain's CDR3 is CASSPWTQGNTDTQYF. The CDR3 nucleotides are TGTGCCAGCTCACCGTGGACTCAGGGAAACACAGATACGCAGTATTTT. The variable domain in full, with the rest retrieved from reference TRBV18 and TRBJ2-3, is NAGVMQNPRHLVRRRGQEARLRCSPMKGHSHVYWYRQLPEEGLKFMVYLQKENIIDESGMPKERFSAEFPKEGPSILRIQQVVRGDSAAYFCASSPWTQGNTDTQYFGPGTRLTVL.

This clone was counted once. The chain is built from TRBV5-6 and TRBJ1-2, with a possible D match to TRBD1 (5 bases). Trimming took 4 bases from V and 6 from J, leaving 22 bases between them. This CDR3 spans 16 amino acids. Germline V gene lookup returns CDR1 SGHDT and CDR2 YYEEEE. The CDR3 spells CASSESGPQSFHGYTF. In DNA, the CDR3 is TGTGCCAGCAGCGAATCGGGACCGCAATCCTTTCATGGCTACACCTTC. The full variable domain, completed using reference TRBV5-6 and TRBJ1-2, is DAGVTQSPTHLIKTRGQQVTLRCSPKSGHDTVSWYQQALGQGPQFIFQYYEEEERQRGNFPDRFSGHQFPNYSSELNVNALLLGDSALYLCASSESGPQSFHGYTFGSGTRLTVV.

The V call is TRBV5-6, the J call TRBJ1-3; unclear D gene. The CDR3 consists of 12 residues. V was pared by 0 bases and J by 6 bases, with 4 bases between. Germline V CDR1 and CDR2: SGHDT, YYEEEE. The CDR3 spells CASSLGKNTIYF. CDR3 DNA sequence: TGTGCCAGCAGCTTGGGGAAAAACACCATATATTTT.

The J gene is TRBJ2-3, the V gene TRBV5-1, with D unresolved. CDR1 SGHRS and CDR2 YFSETQ come from the germline V gene. The CDR3 is 14 amino acids. The ends were cut back, 4 bases at V and 0 bases at J, with 9 bases in the middle. DNA of the CDR3: TGCGCCAGCAGCCCTGAGACTAGCACAGATACGCAGTATTTT. Protein product: CASSPETSTDTQYF.

The V gene is TRBV5-1, the J gene TRBJ2-7; 8 nucleotides agree with TRBD1. V shed 4 bases and J 7 bases; nucleotides not matched to a gene: 16. The CDR3 length is 16 residues. CDR1 is SGHRS, CDR2 YFSETQ, per germline. CDR3 nucleotides: TGCGCCAGCAGCCTGAGGGGCGGACAGGGCTATGGTGAGCAGTACTTC. This translates into CASSLRGGQGYGEQYF.

The chain links TRBV7-2 to TRBJ1-5, with 8 bases aligning to TRBD1. There are 15 residues in the CDR3. Trimming at V came to 1 base and at J to 7 bases, leaving 6 bases not matched to a gene. Germline-derived CDR1 and CDR2 are SGHTA and FQGNSA. The CDR3 DNA follows: TGTGCCAGCAGCTTAGTAGGACAGGGTGGCCAGCCCCAGCATTTT. This encodes CASSLVGQGGQPQHF.

V usage is TRBV27 and J usage is TRBJ1-1; D may be TRBD1 (6 bases). The CDR3 sequence is 12 residues long. The V and J ends lost 3 bases and 6 bases respectively, with 8 bases between them. From germline, CDR1 is MNHEY and CDR2 SMNVEV (reference sequence). CDR3 in DNA: TGTGCCAGCAGTTTCAGGGGTGCTGAAGCTTTCTTT. It yields the protein CASSFRGAEAFF.